This TCR beta chain was retrieved from a study of blood T cell repertoires in COVID-19. Background on the study: Samples came from the United States, Italy and Spain, spanning acute and convalescent COVID-19. Sample material is recorded as cDNA or gDNA derived from T cells, B-cell-depleted T cells, or PBMCs.

Per the authors' pipeline: Estimated nucleated cell counts came from reference gene primer amplification. Some clones are missing from TCRdb's copy, which holds only in-frame ones; the method was immunoSEQ multiplex PCR. V, J and clone size are those of that table, while D and trimming were read from the DNA. This table has about 260,000 clones, about 89% appearing once. The TCR originated in a man aged 35 to 55 who had recovered from COVID-19. Sequenced sample: peripheral blood.

CDR3 in amino acids: CASSYSTGARITEAFF. In DNA, the CDR3 is TGTGCCAGCAGTTACTCGACTGGGGCGCGGATCACTGAAGCTTTCTTT. The V and J genes are TRBV6-5 and TRBJ1-1; TRBD1 is a possible D gene (5 bases). CDR1 and CDR2 from the germline V gene are MNHEY and SVGAGI. The CDR3 covers 16 residues. Trimming stripped 0 bases from V and 4 bases from J, with 15 bases between.